These 21 T cell receptor beta chains came from one sample sequenced in a study of T-cell reconstitution after alpha-beta-depleted transplantation in children. A library of TCRbeta sequences, prepared with unique molecular identifiers, was generated. One entry per CDR3 protein, called by TCRdb with MiXCR from the PCR reads. The data show a few hundred thousand distinct CDR3 sequences, 10% seen once. This material consisted of PBMCs from the stem cell graft donor, taken from the stem cell graft. These receptors came from a human donor who donated a stem cell graft to a child with acute lymphoblastic leukemia.

Many counts were recorded for this clonotype. The CDR3 is CASSLQSWNTEAFF. CDR3 nucleotides: TGTGCCAGCAGTTTACAATCTTGGAACACTGAAGCTTTCTTT. This chain connects TRBV27 to TRBJ1-1; D ambiguous. In germline, CDR1 is MNHEY, CDR2 SMNVEV (reference sequence). Between the trimmed V and J ends, which lost 2 bases and 1 base, there was a span of 8 bases. CDR3 length equals 14 residues.

This clonotype turned up a few times. V usage is TRBV20-1 and J usage is TRBJ2-7, with 10 bases fitting TRBD2. V lost 1 base to trimming and J lost 7 bases; unmatched junction nucleotides: 7. Germline V CDR1 and CDR2: DFQATT, SNEGSKA (reference sequence). CDR3 length: 14 amino acids. As DNA, the CDR3 is TGCAGTGCTAGAGCCAGCGGGAGGGCCAGGGAGCAGTACTTC. Protein: CSARASGRAREQYF.

CDR3 amino acids: CASSLLGQASSYEQYF. The CDR3 DNA sequence: TGTGCCAGCAGCCTCCTCGGACAGGCGAGCTCCTACGAGCAGTACTTC. The chain employs TRBV7-9 and TRBJ2-7; 7 bases align to TRBD1. The CDR3 sequence is 16 residues long. Unmatched junction bases numbered 10, after V lost 5 bases and J lost 0 bases. The germline CDR1 and CDR2 sequences are SEHNR and FQNEAQ (reference sequence).

In nucleotides, the CDR3 is TGTGCCATCAGTGATCGCCGGGAGCGCAGCACAGATACGCAGTATTTT. Its translation is CAISDRRERSTDTQYF. This chain connects TRBV10-3 to TRBJ2-3, with a tentative D call TRBD2 (6 bases). The ends were cut back, 3 bases at V and 0 bases at J, with 13 bases in the middle. Germline CDR1 reads ENHRY; CDR2 reads SYGVKD. The CDR3 covers 16 residues.

The sample holds a few counts of this clonotype. The chain couples TRBV7-9 to TRBJ2-1; 8 bases agree with TRBD2. The length of the CDR3 is 17 residues. Germline-derived CDR1 and CDR2 are SEHNR and FQNEAQ (reference sequence). Unmatched junction bases numbered 13, after V lost 2 bases and J lost 7 bases. CDR3: CASSLSLLAGPRNEQFF. The CDR3 DNA is TGTGCCAGCAGCTTATCTCTATTAGCGGGGCCGAGGAATGAGCAGTTCTTC.

The rearrangement links TRBV6-5 to TRBJ2-7, with 8 nucleotides matching TRBD2. The ends lost 2 bases at V and 3 bases at J; junction bases unmatched: 9. The CDR3 loop spans 16 amino acids. Germline V gene lookup returns CDR1 MNHEY and CDR2 SVGAGI. This CDR3 reads CASSYRRLAGFYEQYF. Written as DNA, the CDR3 is TGTGCCAGCAGTTACAGGCGCCTAGCGGGCTTCTACGAGCAGTACTTC.

This clonotype was found many times. The rearrangement links TRBV7-3 to TRBJ2-3; a weak D match, TRBD1 (5 bases). This CDR3 has 17 amino acids. Germline values: CDR1 SGHTA, CDR2 FQGTGA. V lost 5 bases, J lost 1 base, and 19 bases lay in between. The CDR3: CASSIIGRAGGTDTQYF. The CDR3 nucleotides are TGTGCCAGCAGCATAATCGGCAGGGCAGGTGGCACAGATACGCAGTATTTT. Complete variable domain (other parts from reference TRBV7-3 and TRBJ2-3): GAGVSQTPSNKVTEKGKYVELRCDPISGHTALYWYRQSLGQGPEFLIYFQGTGAADDSGLPNDRFFAVRPEGSVSTLKIQRTERGDSAVYLCASSIIGRAGGTDTQYFGPGTRLTVL.

The chain combines TRBV9 with TRBJ2-3, with TRBD1 matching 8 bases. J was trimmed by 2 bases and V by 1 base; bases with no gene match: 3. From germline, CDR1 is SGDLS and CDR2 YYNGEE. The CDR3 extends over 15 amino acids. CDR3 bases: TGTGCCAGCAGCGTAACAGGGGGAGTCACAGATACGCAGTATTTT. Encoded protein: CASSVTGGVTDTQYF.

The chain uses TRBV5-1 and TRBJ2-3; TRBD2 is a possible D gene (5 bases). The V end was cut by 2 bases, the J end by 2 bases, with 6 bases between. The CDR3 runs to 13 residues. Germline CDR1 reads SGHRS; CDR2 reads YFSETQ. The CDR3 loop is CASSLLVTDTQYF. The DNA for the CDR3 is TGCGCCAGCAGCTTACTAGTCACAGATACGCAGTATTTT.

This clonotype was counted only a few times. This chain uses TRBV7-9 with TRBJ2-2; 8 bases align to TRBD2. Germline CDR1 and CDR2: SEHNR and FQNEAQ (reference sequence). The CDR3 contains 15 residues. The V and J ends lost 5 bases and 0 bases, in that order; junction bases with no gene match: 2. CDR3 bases: TGTGCCAGCAGCCTTAGCGGGACGAACACCGGGGAGCTGTTTTTT. As protein: CASSLSGTNTGELFF.

This clonotype was seen repeatedly, ten times or more. V and J are TRBV20-1 and TRBJ2-5, with TRBD1 as a possible D gene (5 bases). Per germline, CDR1 DFQATT and CDR2 SNEGSKA (reference sequence). This CDR3 is built from 15 residues. The germline V and J ends were trimmed by 0 bases and 1 base, with 12 bases remaining between them. The CDR3 sequence is CSARDTGRTQETQYF. The CDR3 DNA reads TGCAGTGCTAGAGATACAGGCAGGACCCAAGAGACCCAGTACTTC.

The V call is TRBV28, the J call TRBJ2-7, with 8 bases lining up with TRBD1. Per the germline V gene, CDR1 is MDHEN and CDR2 is SYDVKM. The CDR3 runs to 16 residues. J was trimmed by 0 bases and V by 5 bases; bases with no gene match: 9. CDR3 amino acids: CASSVPGTGVSYEQYF. The CDR3 nucleotides read TGTGCCAGCAGTGTCCCCGGGACAGGAGTCTCCTACGAGCAGTACTTC.

V gene TRBV2 combines with J gene TRBJ2-1; D not resolved. The V and J ends lost 0 bases and 10 bases respectively, with 10 bases between them. Per the germline V gene, CDR1 is SNHLY and CDR2 is FYNNEI. This CDR3 contains 13 residues. The CDR3 is CASSEAIWREQFF. DNA for the CDR3: TGTGCCAGCAGTGAAGCGATATGGCGAGAGCAGTTCTTC.

There are many counts of this clonotype. The chain joins TRBV11-2 to TRBJ2-3, with 7 bases identical to TRBD1. In germline, CDR1 is SGHAT, CDR2 FQNNGV. The trim removed 3 bases at V and 2 bases at J, leaving 5 bases unmatched. The length of the CDR3 is 15 residues. The DNA for the CDR3 is TGTGCCAGCAGCTTCCGGACAGGAACCACAGATACGCAGTATTTT. This encodes CASSFRTGTTDTQYF.

The chain is built from TRBV7-3 and TRBJ2-7, with D possibly matching TRBD1 (5 bases). The V end was cut by 5 bases, the J end by 1 base, with 15 bases between. Germline V gives CDR1 SGHTA, CDR2 FQGTGA. The CDR3 covers 15 residues. The CDR3 sequence: CASSPGISGSYEQYF. Written as DNA, the CDR3 is TGTGCCAGCAGCCCAGGGATTTCGGGTTCCTACGAGCAGTACTTC.

The table lists this clonotype with a few counts. CDR3: CASSQGEVDYSSYNEQFF. The CDR3 bases are TGCGCCAGCAGCCAAGGGGAGGTAGACTACAGCTCCTACAATGAGCAGTTCTTC. The chain recombines TRBV4-3 with TRBJ2-1; the D gene is possibly TRBD2 (6 bases). This CDR3 is built from 18 residues. Trimming shortened V by 1 base and J by 0 bases, and 16 bases separated the two germline ends. Germline CDR1 LGHNA, CDR2 YSLEER.

This sequence joins TRBV7-9 and TRBJ2-2, with a possible D match to TRBD1 (6 bases). The germline gives CDR1 SEHNR, CDR2 FQNEAQ (reference sequence). The CDR3 contains 15 residues. The V end lost 5 bases, the J end lost 3 bases, and 13 bases lay between the germline ends. CDR3: CASSRPGTHTGELFF. CDR3 bases: TGTGCCAGCAGCCGCCCCGGGACACACACCGGGGAGCTGTTTTTT.

This clonotype showed up just a few times. V is TRBV5-6 and J is TRBJ1-1, with no clear D. V was shortened by 0 bases and J by 8 bases, with 11 bases between the two germline ends. Germline V CDR1 and CDR2: SGHDT, YYEEEE. The CDR3 extends over 13 amino acids. As DNA, the CDR3 is TGTGCCAGCAGCTTGGCCTACTCAGGAGAAGCTTTCTTT. Translating it yields CASSLAYSGEAFF.

In this sample, this clonotype turned up a few times. The chain uses TRBV4-2 and TRBJ1-5, with no clear D. Germline values: CDR1 LGHNA, CDR2 YNFKEQ. The CDR3 is made up of 14 amino acids. The ends were cut back, 1 base at V and 8 bases at J, with 12 bases in the middle. In DNA, the CDR3 is TGTGCCAGCAGCCAAGCCTCTGAACGGGAGCCCCAGCATTTT. Residues: CASSQASEREPQHF.

This clonotype was recorded at least ten times. The J gene is TRBJ2-1, the V gene TRBV12-3 or TRBV12-4; 11 bases map to TRBD2. The V gene end was trimmed by 5 bases and the J gene end by 6 bases; junction bases not matched to a gene: 9. There are 16 residues in the CDR3. CDR3 nucleotides: TGTGCCAGCAGTCTAACCGGGACTAGCGGCCTCAATGAGCAGTTCTTC. Translation: CASSLTGTSGLNEQFF.

The V and J genes are TRBV20-1 and TRBJ2-1, with 7 bases fitting TRBD2. The CDR3 contains 13 residues. CDR1 is DFQATT and CDR2 is SNEGSKA in the germline V gene (reference sequence). Germline trimming cut 6 bases from V and 7 bases from J; bases unmatched to any gene: 9. CDR3 DNA: TGCAGTGCCCGAGGACTAGGAGGGAATGAGCAGTTCTTC. It translates to CSARGLGGNEQFF.